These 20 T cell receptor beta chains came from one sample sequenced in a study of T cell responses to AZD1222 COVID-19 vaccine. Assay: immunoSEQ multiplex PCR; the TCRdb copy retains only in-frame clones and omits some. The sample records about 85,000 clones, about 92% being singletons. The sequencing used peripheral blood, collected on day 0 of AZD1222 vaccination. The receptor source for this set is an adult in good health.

CDR3 nucleotides: TGTGCCAGCAATAACGTCGCTTCCTACGAGCAGTACTTC. It is translated as CASNNVASYEQYF. The chain couples TRBV28 to TRBJ2-7; D gene unclear. CDR1 and CDR2 from the germline V gene are MDHEN and SYDVKM. Trimming shortened V by 7 bases and J by 1 base, and 11 bases separated the two germline ends. The CDR3 is 13 amino acids.

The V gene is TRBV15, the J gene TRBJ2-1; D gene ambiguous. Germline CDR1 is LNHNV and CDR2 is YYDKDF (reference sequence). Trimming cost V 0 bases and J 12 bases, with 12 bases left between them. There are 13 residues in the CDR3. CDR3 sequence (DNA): TGTGCCACCAGCAGAGATAAGGTGTCTGGGCAGTTCTTC. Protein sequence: CATSRDKVSGQFF.

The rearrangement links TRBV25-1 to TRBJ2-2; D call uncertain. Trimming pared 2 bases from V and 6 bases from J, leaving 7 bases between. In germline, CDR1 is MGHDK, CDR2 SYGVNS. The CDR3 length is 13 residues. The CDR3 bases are TGTGCCAGCAGTGAAAGGGCGGCCGGGGAGCTGTTTTTT. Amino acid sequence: CASSERAAGELFF.

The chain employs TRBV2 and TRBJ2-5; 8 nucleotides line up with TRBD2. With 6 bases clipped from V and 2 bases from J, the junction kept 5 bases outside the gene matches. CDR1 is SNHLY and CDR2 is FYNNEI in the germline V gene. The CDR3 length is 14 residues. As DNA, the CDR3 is TGTGCCAGCAGAGCGGGAGTAATACAAGAGACCCAGTACTTC. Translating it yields CASRAGVIQETQYF.

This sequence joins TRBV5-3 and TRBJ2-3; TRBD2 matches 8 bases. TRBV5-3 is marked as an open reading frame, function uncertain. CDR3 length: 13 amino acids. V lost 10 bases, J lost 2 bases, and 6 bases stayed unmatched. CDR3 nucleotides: TGTGCCGCTCCGGGGGGGACCACAGATACGCAGTATTTT. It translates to CAAPGGTTDTQYF.

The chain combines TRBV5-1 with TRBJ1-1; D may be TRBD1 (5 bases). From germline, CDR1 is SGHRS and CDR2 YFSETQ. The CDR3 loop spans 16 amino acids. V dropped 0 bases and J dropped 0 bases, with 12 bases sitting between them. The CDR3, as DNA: TGCGCCAGCAGCTTGGGTTCAGGGAACATGAACACTGAAGCTTTCTTT. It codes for CASSLGSGNMNTEAFF.

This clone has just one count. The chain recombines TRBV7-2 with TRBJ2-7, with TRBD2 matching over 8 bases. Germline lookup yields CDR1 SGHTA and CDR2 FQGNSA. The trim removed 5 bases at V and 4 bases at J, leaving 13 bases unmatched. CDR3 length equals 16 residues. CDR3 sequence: CASSPGLGLAGYEQYF. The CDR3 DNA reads TGTGCCAGCAGCCCTGGCTTGGGGCTAGCGGGTTACGAGCAGTACTTC.

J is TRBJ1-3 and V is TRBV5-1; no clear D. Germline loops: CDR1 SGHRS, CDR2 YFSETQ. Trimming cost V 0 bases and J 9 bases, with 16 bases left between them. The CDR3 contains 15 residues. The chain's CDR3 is CASSLGQTSGGTIYF. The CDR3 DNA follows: TGCGCCAGCAGCTTGGGGCAGACCTCTGGAGGCACCATATATTTT.

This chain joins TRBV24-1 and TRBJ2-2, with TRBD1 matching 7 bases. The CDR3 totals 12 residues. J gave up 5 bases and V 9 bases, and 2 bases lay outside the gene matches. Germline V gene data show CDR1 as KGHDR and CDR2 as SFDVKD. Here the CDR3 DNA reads TGTGCCACCGGACAGGAAACCGGGGAGCTGTTTTTT. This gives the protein CATGQETGELFF.

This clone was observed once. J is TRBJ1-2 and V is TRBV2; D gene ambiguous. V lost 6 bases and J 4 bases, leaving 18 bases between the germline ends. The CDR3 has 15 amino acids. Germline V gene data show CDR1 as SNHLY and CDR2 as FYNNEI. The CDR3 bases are TGTGCCAGCAGACAATCCGCACTCGTACCCTATGGCTACACCTTC. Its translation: CASRQSALVPYGYTF.

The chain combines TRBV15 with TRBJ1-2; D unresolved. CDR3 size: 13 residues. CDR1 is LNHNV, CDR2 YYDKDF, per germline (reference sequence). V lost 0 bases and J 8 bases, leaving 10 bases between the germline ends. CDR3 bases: TGTGCCACCAGCAGAGATATAAGGGCCGGCTACACCTTC. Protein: CATSRDIRAGYTF.

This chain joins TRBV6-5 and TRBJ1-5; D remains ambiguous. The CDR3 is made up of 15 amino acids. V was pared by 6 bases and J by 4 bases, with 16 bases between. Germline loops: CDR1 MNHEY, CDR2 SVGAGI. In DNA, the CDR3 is TGTGCCAGCAGGCCCCTTAACGGACGGAATCAGCCCCAGCATTTT. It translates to CASRPLNGRNQPQHF.

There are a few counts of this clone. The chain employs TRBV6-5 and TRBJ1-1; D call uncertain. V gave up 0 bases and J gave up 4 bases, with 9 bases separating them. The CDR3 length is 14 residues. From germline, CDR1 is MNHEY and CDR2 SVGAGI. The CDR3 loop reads CASSYSVGITEAFF. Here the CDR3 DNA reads TGTGCCAGCAGTTACTCAGTAGGGATCACTGAAGCTTTCTTT.

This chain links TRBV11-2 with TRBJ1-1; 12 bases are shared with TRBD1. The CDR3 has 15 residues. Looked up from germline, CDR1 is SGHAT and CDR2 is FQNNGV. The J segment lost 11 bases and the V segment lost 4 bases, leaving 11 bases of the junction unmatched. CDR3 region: CASSSVLRDRGLAFF. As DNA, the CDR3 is TGTGCCAGCAGCTCCGTTCTCCGGGACAGGGGGCTCGCTTTCTTT.

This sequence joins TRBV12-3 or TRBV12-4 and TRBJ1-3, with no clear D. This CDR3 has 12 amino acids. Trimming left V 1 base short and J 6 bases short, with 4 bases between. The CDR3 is CASSLGENTIYF. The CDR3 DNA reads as TGTGCCAGCAGTTTAGGTGAAAACACCATATATTTT.

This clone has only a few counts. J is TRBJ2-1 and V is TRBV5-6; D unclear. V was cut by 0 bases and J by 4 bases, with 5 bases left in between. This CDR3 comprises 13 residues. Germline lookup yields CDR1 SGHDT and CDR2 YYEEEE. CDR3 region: CASSLVTYNEQFF. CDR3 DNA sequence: TGTGCCAGCAGCTTGGTGACATACAATGAGCAGTTCTTC. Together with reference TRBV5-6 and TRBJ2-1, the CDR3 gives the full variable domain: DAGVTQSPTHLIKTRGQQVTLRCSPKSGHDTVSWYQQALGQGPQFIFQYYEEEERQRGNFPDRFSGHQFPNYSSELNVNALLLGDSALYLCASSLVTYNEQFFGPGTRLTVL.

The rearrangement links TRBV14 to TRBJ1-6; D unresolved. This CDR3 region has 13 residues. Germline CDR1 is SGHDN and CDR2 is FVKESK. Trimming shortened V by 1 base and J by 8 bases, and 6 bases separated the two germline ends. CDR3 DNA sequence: TGTGCCAGCAGCCAAGTGCCCGATTCACCCCTCCACTTT. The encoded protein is CASSQVPDSPLHF.

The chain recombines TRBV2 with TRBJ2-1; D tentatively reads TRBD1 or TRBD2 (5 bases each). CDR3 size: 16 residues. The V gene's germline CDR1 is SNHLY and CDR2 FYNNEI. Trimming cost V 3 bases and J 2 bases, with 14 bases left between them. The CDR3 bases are TGTGCCAGCAGTGATTCCGGGACCACCACCTACAATGAGCAGTTCTTC. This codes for CASSDSGTTTYNEQFF.

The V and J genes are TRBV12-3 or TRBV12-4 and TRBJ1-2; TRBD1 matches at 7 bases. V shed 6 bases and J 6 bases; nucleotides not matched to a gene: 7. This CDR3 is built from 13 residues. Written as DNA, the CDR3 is TGTGCCAGCAGCCGACAGGGAGGGGATGGCTACACCTTC. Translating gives CASSRQGGDGYTF.

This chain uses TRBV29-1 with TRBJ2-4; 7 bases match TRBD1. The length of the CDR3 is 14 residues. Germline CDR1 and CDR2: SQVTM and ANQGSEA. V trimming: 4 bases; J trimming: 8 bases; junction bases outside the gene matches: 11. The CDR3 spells CSVGIQGQSDIQYF. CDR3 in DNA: TGCAGCGTTGGAATACAGGGACAGTCGGACATTCAGTACTTC.